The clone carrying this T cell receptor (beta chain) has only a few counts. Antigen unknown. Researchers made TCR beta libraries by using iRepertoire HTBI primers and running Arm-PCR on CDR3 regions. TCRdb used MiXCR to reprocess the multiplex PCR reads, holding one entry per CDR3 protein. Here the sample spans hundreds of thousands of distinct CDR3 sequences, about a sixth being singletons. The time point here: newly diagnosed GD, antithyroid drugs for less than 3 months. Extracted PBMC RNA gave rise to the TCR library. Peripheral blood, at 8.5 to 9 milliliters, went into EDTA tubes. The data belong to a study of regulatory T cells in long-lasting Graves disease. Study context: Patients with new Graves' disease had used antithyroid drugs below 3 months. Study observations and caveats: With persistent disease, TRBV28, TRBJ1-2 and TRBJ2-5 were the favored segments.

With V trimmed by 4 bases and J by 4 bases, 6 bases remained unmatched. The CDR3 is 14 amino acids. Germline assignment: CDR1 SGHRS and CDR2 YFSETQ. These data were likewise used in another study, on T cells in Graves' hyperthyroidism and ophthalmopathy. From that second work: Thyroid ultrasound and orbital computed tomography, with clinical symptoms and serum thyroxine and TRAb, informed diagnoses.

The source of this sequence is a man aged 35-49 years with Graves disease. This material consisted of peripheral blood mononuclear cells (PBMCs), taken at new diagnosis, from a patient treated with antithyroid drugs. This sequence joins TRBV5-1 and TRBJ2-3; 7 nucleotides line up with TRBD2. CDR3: CASSMPGRADTQYF. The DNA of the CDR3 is TGCGCCAGCAGCATGCCAGGGAGGGCAGATACGCAGTATTTT.